This TCR beta chain appears in the sequencing data of a study of beta chain features in type 1 diabetes. CDR3 length equals 12 residues. The germline V gene encodes CDR1 SQVTM and CDR2 ANQGSEA. V was pared by 6 bases and J by 1 base, with 7 bases between. Study-level findings and limits: Shorter TCRB CDR3s, moderately but significantly so, marked every one of the four CD4+ subsets in Type 1 diabetes patients. A greater similarity of naive, central memory and Treg TCRB repertoires was seen among patients than among healthy donors.

Concerning this clone: The antigen is undetermined. Additional DNA sequences in this sample encode the identical CDR3.

Expressed TCRB transcripts were sequenced after all isolated RNA was converted to cDNA. The assay was immunoSEQ multiplex PCR, and TCRdb's table has in-frame clones only and misses some. This repertoire shows under 400,000 clones, over 10% found once; its top ten account for roughly 0.017%. The specimen was naive CD4+ T cells from blood. V gene TRBV29-1 combines with J gene TRBJ1-5; D is perhaps TRBD1 (5 bases). The TCR was taken from a man younger than 30 in good health. The CDR3 DNA reads as TGCAGCGTACAGGACAGCAATCAGCCCCAGCATTTT. This encodes CSVQDSNQPQHF.